Following are 8 T cell receptor beta chains from one sample sequenced in a study of neurological immune-mediated disorders. TCRdb redid the calling of the 5' RACE reads with MiXCR, one entry per CDR3 protein. The data hold fewer than 80,000 distinct CDR3 sequences, with less than 6% observed a single time. Specimen: PBMCs. Every receptor here comes from a woman between 45 and 65 years old with multiple sclerosis.

This chain connects TRBV7-2 to TRBJ1-3; tentatively, D is TRBD1 (5 bases). Germline V CDR1 and CDR2: SGHTA, FQGNSA. Trimming took off 5 bases at V and 3 bases at J, with 20 bases between the two ends. This CDR3 comprises 17 residues. CDR3 nucleotide sequence: TGTGCCAGCAGCCCCCCCCCGGGGCCTAGACATGGAAACACCATATATTTT. It encodes CASSPPPGPRHGNTIYF. Complete variable domain (other parts from reference TRBV7-2 and TRBJ1-3): GAGVSQSPSNKVTEKGKDVELRCDPISGHTALYWYRQSLGQGLEFLIYFQGNSAPDKSGLPSDRFSAERTGGSVSTLTIQRTQQEDSAVYLCASSPPPGPRHGNTIYFGEGSWLTVV.

This clonotype was seen a handful of times. V and J are TRBV5-1 and TRBJ1-2; D is unresolved. V dropped 4 bases and J dropped 5 bases, with 12 bases sitting between them. CDR3 length equals 13 residues. From germline, CDR1 is SGHRS and CDR2 YFSETQ. CDR3 in amino acids: CASSALLGYGYTF. Written as DNA, the CDR3 is TGCGCCAGCAGCGCGTTATTAGGGTATGGCTACACCTTC.

This clonotype appeared many times. Possible read error: a much larger clone is one base away. This chain joins TRBV12-3 or TRBV12-4 and TRBJ2-4, with D possibly matching TRBD1 (5 bases). There are 14 residues in the CDR3. CDR3 sequence (DNA): TGTGCCAGCAGTTTAGCAGGGGTAAAAAAAATTCAGTACTTC. Translation gives CASSLAGVKKIQYF.

This clonotype has at least ten counts. The V gene is TRBV12-3 or TRBV12-4, the J gene TRBJ1-2; 7 bases map to TRBD1. Unmatched junction bases numbered 14, after V lost 10 bases and J lost 6 bases. The CDR3 has 14 amino acids. The CDR3 DNA sequence: TGTGCCACCCACGACCGTACAGGGGCCCATGGCTACACCTTC. Its translation is CATHDRTGAHGYTF.

There are many counts of this clonotype. This chain uses TRBV9 with TRBJ2-3; D might be TRBD1 or TRBD2, each matching 5 bases. Trimming removed 1 base at V and 3 bases at J, with 12 bases between. The CDR3 is 15 residues long. CDR1 is SGDLS, CDR2 YYNGEE, per germline. CDR3 residues: CASSVSGAGTDTQYF. The CDR3 nucleotides are TGTGCCAGCAGCGTATCCGGGGCTGGGACAGATACGCAGTATTTT.

On this clonotype itself: A much larger clonotype is one base distant, so this may be a read error. This chain connects TRBV7-2 to TRBJ1-1; D gene ambiguous. This CDR3 has 13 residues. Germline values: CDR1 SGHTA, CDR2 FQGNSA. CDR3 nucleotides: TGTGTCAGCAGCTTAAAACGGAACACTGAAGCTTTCTTT. As protein: CVSSLKRNTEAFF.

This clonotype was counted many times. The chain combines TRBV18 with TRBJ2-5; D is uncertain. The germline V and J ends were trimmed by 0 bases and 4 bases, with 6 bases remaining between them. From germline, CDR1 is KGHSH and CDR2 LQKENI. The CDR3 contains 13 residues. The CDR3 DNA is TGTGCCAGCTCACCACCATCGTTAGAGACCCAGTACTTC. It is translated as CASSPPSLETQYF.

This clonotype has ten or more counts. This chain joins TRBV7-2 and TRBJ1-1; D not certain. The germline gives CDR1 SGHTA, CDR2 FQGNSA. Trimming removed 2 bases from V and 4 bases from J, with 11 bases in between. This CDR3 has 14 amino acids. The CDR3 reads CASSLTTVFTEAFF. The CDR3 nucleotides read TGTGCCAGCAGCTTAACGACGGTATTCACTGAAGCTTTCTTT. Filled out from reference TRBV7-2 and TRBJ1-1, the complete variable domain reads GAGVSQSPSNKVTEKGKDVELRCDPISGHTALYWYRQSLGQGLEFLIYFQGNSAPDKSGLPSDRFSAERTGGSVSTLTIQRTQQEDSAVYLCASSLTTVFTEAFFGQGTRLTVV.